This TCR beta chain was observed in a study of T cells after yellow fever vaccination. In its sample, this clonotype was seen a few times. The CDR3 length is 14 residues. V shed 3 bases and J shed 5 bases, with 11 bases lying between them. The germline V gene encodes CDR1 SGDLS and CDR2 YYNGEE. TCRdb ran MiXCR on the 5' RACE reads and lists one entry per CDR3 protein. The sample lists 300,000 to 350,000 distinct CDR3 sequences, 4% occurring once. The sequencing used PBMCs, collected 5 days after the yellow fever booster vaccination. The sequence derives from a man aged 18 to 29 who received the YFV17D yellow fever vaccine. J is TRBJ1-4 and V is TRBV9; no clear D gene. Here the CDR3 DNA reads TGTGCCAGCAGCGCCGACACGGAGAATGAAAAACTGTTTTTT. This gives the protein CASSADTENEKLFF.